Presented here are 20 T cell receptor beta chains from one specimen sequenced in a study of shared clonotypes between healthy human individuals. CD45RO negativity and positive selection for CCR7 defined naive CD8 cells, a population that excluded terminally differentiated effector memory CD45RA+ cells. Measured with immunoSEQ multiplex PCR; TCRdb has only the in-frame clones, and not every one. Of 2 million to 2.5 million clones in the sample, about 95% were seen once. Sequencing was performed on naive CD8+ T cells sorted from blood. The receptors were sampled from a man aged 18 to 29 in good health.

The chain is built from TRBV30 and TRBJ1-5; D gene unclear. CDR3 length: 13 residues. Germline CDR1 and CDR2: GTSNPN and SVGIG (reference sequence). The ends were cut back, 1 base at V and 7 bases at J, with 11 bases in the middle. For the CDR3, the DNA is TGTGCCTGGAGTGAGAGCAAACGGCAGCCCCAGCATTTT. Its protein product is CAWSESKRQPQHF.

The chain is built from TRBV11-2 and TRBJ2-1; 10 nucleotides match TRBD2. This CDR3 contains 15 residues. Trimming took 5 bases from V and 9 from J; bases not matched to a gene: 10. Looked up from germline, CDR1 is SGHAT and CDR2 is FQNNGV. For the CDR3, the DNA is TGTGCCAGCAGCCAACCTAGCGGGAGCTTGGCTGAGCAGTTCTTC. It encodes CASSQPSGSLAEQFF.

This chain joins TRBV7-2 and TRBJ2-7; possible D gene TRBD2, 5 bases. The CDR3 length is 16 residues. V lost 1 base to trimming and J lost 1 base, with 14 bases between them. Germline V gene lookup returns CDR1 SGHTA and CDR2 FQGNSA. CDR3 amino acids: CASSLGFRTGSYEQYF. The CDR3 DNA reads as TGTGCCAGCAGCTTAGGCTTCCGGACGGGGTCCTACGAGCAGTACTTC.

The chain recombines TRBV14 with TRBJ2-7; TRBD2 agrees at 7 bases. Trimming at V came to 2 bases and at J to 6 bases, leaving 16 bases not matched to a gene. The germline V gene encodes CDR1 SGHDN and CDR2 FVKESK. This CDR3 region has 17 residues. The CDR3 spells CASSQQLASQPGTEQYF. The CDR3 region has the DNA TGTGCCAGCAGCCAACAACTAGCGTCCCAACCTGGCACCGAGCAGTACTTC.

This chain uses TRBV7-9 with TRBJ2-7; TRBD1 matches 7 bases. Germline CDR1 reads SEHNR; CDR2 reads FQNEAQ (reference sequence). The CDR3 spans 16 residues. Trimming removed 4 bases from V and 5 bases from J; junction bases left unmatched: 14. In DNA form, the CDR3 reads TGTGCCAGCAGCTCCTCAGACAGGGAAGAGTTTAACGAGCAGTACTTC. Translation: CASSSSDREEFNEQYF.

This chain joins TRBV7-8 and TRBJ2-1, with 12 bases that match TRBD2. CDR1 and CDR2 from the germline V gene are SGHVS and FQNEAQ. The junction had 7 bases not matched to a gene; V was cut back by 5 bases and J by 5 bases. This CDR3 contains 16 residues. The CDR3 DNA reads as TGTGCCAGCAGCAACCTAGCGGGGGGGCGCAACAATGAGCAGTTCTTC. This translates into CASSNLAGGRNNEQFF.

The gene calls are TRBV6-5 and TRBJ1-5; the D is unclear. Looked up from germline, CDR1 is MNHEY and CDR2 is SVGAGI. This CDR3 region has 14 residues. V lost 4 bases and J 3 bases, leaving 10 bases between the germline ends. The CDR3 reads CASSSGSINQPQHF. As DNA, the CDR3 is TGTGCCAGCAGTTCAGGCAGTATCAATCAGCCCCAGCATTTT.

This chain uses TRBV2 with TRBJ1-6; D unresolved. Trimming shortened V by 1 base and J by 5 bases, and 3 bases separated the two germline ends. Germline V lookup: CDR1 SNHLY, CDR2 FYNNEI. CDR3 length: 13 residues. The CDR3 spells CASSEDDNSPLHF. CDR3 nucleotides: TGTGCCAGCAGTGAAGATGATAATTCACCCCTCCACTTT.

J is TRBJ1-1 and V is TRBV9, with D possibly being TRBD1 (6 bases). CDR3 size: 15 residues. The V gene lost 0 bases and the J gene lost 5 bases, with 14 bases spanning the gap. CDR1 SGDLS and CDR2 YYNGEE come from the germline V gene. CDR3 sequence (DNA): TGTGCCAGCAGCGTAGAGGGCGGGGGCGCGACTGAAGCTTTCTTT. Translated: CASSVEGGGATEAFF.

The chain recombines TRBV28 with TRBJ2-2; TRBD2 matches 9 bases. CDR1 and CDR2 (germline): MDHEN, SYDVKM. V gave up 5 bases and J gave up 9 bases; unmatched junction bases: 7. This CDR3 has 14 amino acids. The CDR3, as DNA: TGTGCCAGCAGTCCGGGACTAGCTTTCCGGGAGCTGTTTTTT. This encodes CASSPGLAFRELFF.

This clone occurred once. CDR3 bases: TGTGCCAGCAGCCCAGGGACGGCCCAAGAGACCCAGTACTTC. Its translation: CASSPGTAQETQYF. The genes are TRBV5-8 and TRBJ2-5; D possibly matches TRBD1 or TRBD2 (5 bases each). V was shortened by 4 bases and J by 1 base, with 11 bases between the two germline ends. The V gene's germline CDR1 is SGHTS and CDR2 YDEGEE. The CDR3 consists of 14 residues.

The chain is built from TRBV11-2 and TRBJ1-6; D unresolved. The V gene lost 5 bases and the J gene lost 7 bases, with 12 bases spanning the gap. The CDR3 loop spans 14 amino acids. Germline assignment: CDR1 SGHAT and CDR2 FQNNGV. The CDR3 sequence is CASSPGPPNSPLHF. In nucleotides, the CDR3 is TGTGCCAGCAGCCCCGGGCCCCCAAATTCACCCCTCCACTTT.

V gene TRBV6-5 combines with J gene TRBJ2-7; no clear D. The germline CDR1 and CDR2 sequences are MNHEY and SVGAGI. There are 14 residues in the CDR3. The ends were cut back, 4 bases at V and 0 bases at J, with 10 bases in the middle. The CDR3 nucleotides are TGTGCCAGCAGTTTGGGCGGTGGCTCCTACGAGCAGTACTTC. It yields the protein CASSLGGGSYEQYF.

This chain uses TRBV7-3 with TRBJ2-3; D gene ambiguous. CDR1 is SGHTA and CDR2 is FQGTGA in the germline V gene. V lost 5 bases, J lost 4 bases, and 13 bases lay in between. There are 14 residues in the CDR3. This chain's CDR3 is CASSPGDRADTQYF. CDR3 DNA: TGTGCCAGCAGCCCGGGTGATCGGGCAGATACGCAGTATTTT.

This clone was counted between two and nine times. The CDR3 region has the DNA TGCGCCAGCAGACAGGTGGTGAACACTGAAGCTTTCTTT. Its protein is CASRQVVNTEAFF. The gene calls are TRBV10-2 and TRBJ1-1, with D possibly TRBD1 on 5 matching bases. Germline CDR1 WSHSY, CDR2 SAAADI. The V end was cut by 6 bases, the J end by 0 bases, with 8 bases between. The CDR3 runs 13 residues.

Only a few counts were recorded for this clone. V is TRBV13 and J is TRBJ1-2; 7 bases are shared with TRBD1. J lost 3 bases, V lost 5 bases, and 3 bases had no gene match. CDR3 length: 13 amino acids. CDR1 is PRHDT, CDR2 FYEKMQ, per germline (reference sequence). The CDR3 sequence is CASSQTGHYGYTF. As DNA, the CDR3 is TGTGCCAGCAGCCAGACAGGGCACTATGGCTACACCTTC.

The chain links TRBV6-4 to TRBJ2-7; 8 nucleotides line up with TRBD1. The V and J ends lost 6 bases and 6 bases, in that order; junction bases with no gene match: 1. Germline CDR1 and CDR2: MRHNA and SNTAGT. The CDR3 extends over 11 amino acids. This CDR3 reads CASRDRVEQYF. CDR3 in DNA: TGTGCCAGCAGGGACAGGGTCGAGCAGTACTTC.

As DNA, the CDR3 is TGTGCCAGCAGCTTAATTCAGGGGTTGGATACTGAAGCTTTCTTT. It yields the protein CASSLIQGLDTEAFF. V is TRBV11-2 and J is TRBJ1-1; tentative D call: TRBD1 (6 bases). Germline V gene data show CDR1 as SGHAT and CDR2 as FQNNGV. This CDR3 contains 15 residues. The V and J ends lost 2 bases and 5 bases respectively, with 15 bases between them. Filled out from reference TRBV11-2 and TRBJ1-1, the complete variable domain reads EAGVAQSPRYKIIEKRQSVAFWCNPISGHATLYWYQQILGQGPKLLIQFQNNGVVDDSQLPKDRFSAERLKGVDSTLKIQPAKLEDSAVYLCASSLIQGLDTEAFFGQGTRLTVV.

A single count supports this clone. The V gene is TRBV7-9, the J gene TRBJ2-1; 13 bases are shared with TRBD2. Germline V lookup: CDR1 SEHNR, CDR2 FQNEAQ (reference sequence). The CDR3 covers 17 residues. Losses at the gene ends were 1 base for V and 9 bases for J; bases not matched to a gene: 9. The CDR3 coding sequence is TGTGCCAGCAGCTTAGAGGGTCCGGGACTAGCGGGAAGTGAGCAGTTCTTC. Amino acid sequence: CASSLEGPGLAGSEQFF.

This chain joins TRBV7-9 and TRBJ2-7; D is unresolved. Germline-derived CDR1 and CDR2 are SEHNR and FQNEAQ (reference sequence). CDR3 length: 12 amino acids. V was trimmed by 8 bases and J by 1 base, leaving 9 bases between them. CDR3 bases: TGTGCCAGCGTTACGACTTCCTACGAGCAGTACTTC. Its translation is CASVTTSYEQYF.